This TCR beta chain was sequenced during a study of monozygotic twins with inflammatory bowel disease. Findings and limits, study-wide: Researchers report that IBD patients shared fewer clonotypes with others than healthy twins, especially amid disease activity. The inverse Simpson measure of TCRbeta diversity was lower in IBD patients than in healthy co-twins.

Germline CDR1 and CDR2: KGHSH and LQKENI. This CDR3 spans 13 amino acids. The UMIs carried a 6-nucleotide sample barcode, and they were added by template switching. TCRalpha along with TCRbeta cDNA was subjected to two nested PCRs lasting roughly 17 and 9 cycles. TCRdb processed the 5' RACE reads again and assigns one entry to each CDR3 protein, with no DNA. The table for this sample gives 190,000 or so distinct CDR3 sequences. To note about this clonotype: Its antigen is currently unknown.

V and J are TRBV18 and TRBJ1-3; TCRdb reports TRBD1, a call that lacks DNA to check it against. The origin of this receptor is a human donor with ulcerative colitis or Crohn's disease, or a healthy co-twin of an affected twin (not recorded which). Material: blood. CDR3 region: CASSQGVFDTIYF.